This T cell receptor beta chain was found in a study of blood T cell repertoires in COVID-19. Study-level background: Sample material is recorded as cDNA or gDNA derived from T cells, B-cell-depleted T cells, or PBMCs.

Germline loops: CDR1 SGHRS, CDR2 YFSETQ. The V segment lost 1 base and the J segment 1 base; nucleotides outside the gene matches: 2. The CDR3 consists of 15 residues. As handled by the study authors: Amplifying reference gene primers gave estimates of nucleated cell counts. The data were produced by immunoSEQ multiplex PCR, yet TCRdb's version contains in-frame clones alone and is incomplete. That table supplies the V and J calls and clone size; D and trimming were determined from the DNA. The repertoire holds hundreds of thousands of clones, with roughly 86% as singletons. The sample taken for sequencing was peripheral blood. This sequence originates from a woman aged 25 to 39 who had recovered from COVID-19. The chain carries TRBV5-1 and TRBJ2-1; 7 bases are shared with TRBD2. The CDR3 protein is CASSLLADSYNEQFF. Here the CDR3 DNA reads TGCGCCAGCAGCTTGCTAGCGGATTCCTACAATGAGCAGTTCTTC.